Reported below is one T cell receptor (beta chain). Method: immunoSEQ multiplex PCR; TCRdb's copy keeps in-frame clones and lacks some. The sample has approximately 350,000 clones; roughly 86% are singletons. Followed longitudinally, the Seattle patients had been enrolled during active infection. The sample is drawn from a study of blood T cell repertoires in COVID-19. For the study at large: The study drew acute and convalescent COVID-19 samples from the United States, Italy and Spain.

In germline, CDR1 is GTSNPN, CDR2 SVGIG (reference sequence). The CDR3 consists of 15 residues. The V and J ends lost 0 bases and 3 bases, in that order; junction bases with no gene match: 5. The sequence was obtained from a woman in her 70s with COVID-19, enrolled during active disease. The chain uses TRBV30 and TRBJ2-7, with 10 bases matching TRBD1. The sample taken for sequencing was peripheral blood. CDR3 loop: CAWSVSRTGGYEQYF. For the CDR3, the DNA is TGTGCCTGGAGTGTATCCAGGACAGGGGGCTACGAGCAGTACTTC.